This T cell receptor beta chain was captured by sequencing in a study of CD8+CD57+ T cells in acquired aplastic anemia. The study profiled TCR beta VDJ and CDR3 using genomic DNA as template. TCRdb recomputed calls from the reads with MiXCR, one row per CDR3 protein. The sample contains under 500,000 distinct CDR3 sequences, approximately 33% of which appear only once. Germline trimming cut 4 bases from V and 9 bases from J; bases unmatched to any gene: 10. This CDR3 has 15 amino acids. The germline V gene has CDR1 LNHDA and CDR2 SQIVND (reference sequence). Before being chosen for sequencing, patients had shown CD8+CD57+ cell expansion by flow cytometry. Blood sampling was performed on the patients, and none of them had received therapy by then. General study findings and limits: Patient and control CD8+ Simpson's diversity was not significantly different.

This clonotype was detected many times. No antigen is known for it. Input material: sorted CD4+, CD8+, or CD8+CD57+ T cells (not recorded which) from PBMCs. This TCR derives from a human donor with aplastic anemia. The chain has TRBV19 and TRBJ2-7, with 12 nucleotides matching TRBD2. Written as DNA, the CDR3 is TGTGCCAGTAGTACTCCGACTAGCGGGAGCGCGGTGCAGTACTTC. Translated, it gives CASSTPTSGSAVQYF.